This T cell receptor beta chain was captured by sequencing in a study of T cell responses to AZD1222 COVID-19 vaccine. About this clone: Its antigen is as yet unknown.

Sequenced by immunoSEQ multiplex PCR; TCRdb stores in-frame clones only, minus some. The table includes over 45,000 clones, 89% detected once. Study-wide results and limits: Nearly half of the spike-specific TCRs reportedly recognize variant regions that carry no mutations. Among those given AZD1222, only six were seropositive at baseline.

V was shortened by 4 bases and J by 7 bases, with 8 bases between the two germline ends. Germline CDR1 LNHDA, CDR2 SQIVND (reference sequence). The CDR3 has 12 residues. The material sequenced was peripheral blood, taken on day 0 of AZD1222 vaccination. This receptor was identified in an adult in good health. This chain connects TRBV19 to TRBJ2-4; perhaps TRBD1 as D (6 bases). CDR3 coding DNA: TGTGCCAGTAGTACCCAGGGGAACATTCAGTACTTC. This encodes CASSTQGNIQYF.